The rows below give T cell receptor beta chains drawn from one sample of a study of cytomegalovirus exposure and HLA in healthy donors. The method was immunoSEQ multiplex PCR; TCRdb's version includes in-frame clones alone and lacks a portion of them. The sample consists of approximately 160,000 clones, 95% to 97% of them appearing once. Sequenced sample: PBMCs. These receptors were obtained from a woman aged 18 to 35 in good health and CMV-seronegative. Each CDR3 is given with its conserved first and last residue.

cdr3_aa j_call v_call
CSVGVTYNEQFF TRBJ2-1 TRBV29-1
CASTSGEETQYF TRBJ2-5 TRBV19
CASSSPPYQPQHF TRBJ1-5 TRBV6-6
CASSWDREKGSEAFF TRBJ1-1 TRBV25-1
CASSVEQGFSEQFF TRBJ2-1 TRBV9
CASSLAEGANTEAFF TRBJ1-1 TRBV7-9
CASSPTSGQETQYF TRBJ2-5 TRBV6-4
CASSLGSVYGYTF TRBJ1-2 TRBV5-1
CASTGQGYGTDTQYF TRBJ2-3 TRBV5-5
CASSQEVRKCGAQYEQYF TRBJ2-7 TRBV14
CASSVATGQPDNSPLHF TRBJ1-6 TRBV9
CASSLGNSGAPSYEQYF TRBJ2-7 TRBV11-2
CAISSGGSGETQYF TRBJ2-5 TRBV10-3